These 5 T cell receptor beta chains originate from one sample sequenced in a study of T cell repertoires in cytomegalovirus infection. TCRdb recomputed calls from the reads with MiXCR, one row per CDR3 protein. This table holds a few hundred thousand distinct CDR3 sequences, more than 8% found once. Sequencing was done on a sample of PBMCs. Source of these receptors: a human donor in good health (CMV status not recorded). Some clones in this sample may be carry-over from other donors' samples.

This clonotype showed up many times. The chain combines TRBV7-3 with TRBJ2-3; D perhaps matches TRBD2 (5 bases). The germline V gene has CDR1 SGHTA and CDR2 FQGTGA. Trimming stripped 4 bases from V and 5 bases from J, with 13 bases between. The CDR3 consists of 14 residues. The DNA for the CDR3 is TGTGCCAGCAGCTCAGGACTGGCTGGAGATACGCAGTATTTT. It specifies CASSSGLAGDTQYF.

This clonotype occurred many times. This chain joins TRBV7-2 and TRBJ2-2; 11 nucleotides match TRBD2. Germline V CDR1 and CDR2: SGHTA, FQGNSA. This CDR3 has 18 residues. Trimming took 4 bases from V and 7 from J; bases not matched to a gene: 14. Here the CDR3 DNA reads TGTGCCAGCAGCTCCGGTCAGCTAGCGGGGGGAAGAGGCGGGGAGCTGTTTTTT. This codes for CASSSGQLAGGRGGELFF.

This clonotype was detected ten times or more. The CDR3 is CASSLPGLAGGLRELFF. CDR3 in DNA: TGTGCCAGCAGCTTACCAGGACTAGCGGGGGGACTGAGGGAGCTGTTTTTT. The chain combines TRBV7-2 with TRBJ2-2; the match to TRBD2 covers 14 bases. CDR3 length: 17 residues. Germline V gene data show CDR1 as SGHTA and CDR2 as FQGNSA. Unmatched junction bases numbered 8, after V lost 2 bases and J lost 9 bases.

V is TRBV20-1 and J is TRBJ2-5, with 9 bases lining up with TRBD1. The CDR3 sequence is 14 residues long. V trimming: 3 bases; J trimming: 5 bases; junction bases outside the gene matches: 7. CDR1 and CDR2 (germline): DFQATT, SNEGSKA (reference sequence). CDR3 in amino acids: CSASVGTGLETQYF. The DNA for the CDR3 is TGCAGTGCTAGCGTCGGGACAGGGTTGGAGACCCAGTACTTC.

This chain connects TRBV12-3 or TRBV12-4 to TRBJ2-6; D is ambiguous. The CDR3 extends over 16 amino acids. The ends were cut back, 4 bases at V and 0 bases at J, with 10 bases in the middle. The CDR3 DNA is TGTGCCAGCAGTTCTCGGACCGACTCTGGGGCCAACGTCCTGACTTTC. Protein sequence: CASSSRTDSGANVLTF.